This record looks at one TCR beta chain sequence and its context. This sample stems from a study of blood T cell repertoires in COVID-19. In the authors' methods: Estimation of nucleated cell counts relied on the amplification of reference gene primers. Generated by immunoSEQ multiplex PCR, the TCRdb table keeps only in-frame clones and is missing some. V, J and clone size were drawn from that table, and D and trimming were deduced from the DNA. The sample comprises 140,000 or so clones, more than 80% of which are singletons, and under 2% rests with the top ten. V gave up 0 bases and J gave up 8 bases; unmatched junction bases: 8. Germline loops: CDR1 LGHNA, CDR2 YNFKEQ. The CDR3 totals 16 residues. Participant age was roughly 18 to 95 years, and participants resided in about two dozen US areas. Exposed enrollees encountered a COVID-19 case at some point within 2 weeks before study entry.

The source material was PBMCs or T cells enriched from blood (not recorded which). The chain has TRBV4-2 and TRBJ1-4; 8 bases are a match to TRBD1. The clonotype originates from a young woman who had been exposed to COVID-19. The CDR3 nucleotides read TGTGCCAGCAGCCAAGACTTTACCAGGGGGCACGAAAAACTGTTTTTT. Translated: CASSQDFTRGHEKLFF.